The 30 T cell receptor beta chains below all came from one sample that was sequenced in a study of OX40 agonist ivuxolimab in advanced cancers. Clones were sequenced by immunoSEQ multiplex PCR, and TCRdb holds only the in-frame ones, with some missing. This sample has tens of thousands of clones, with about 80% found just once. Material: CD4+ or CD8+ T cells sorted from blood, obtained in a trial of the OX40 agonist ivuxolimab. The origin of the receptors is an adult with an advanced solid tumor such as melanoma, head and neck, liver or kidney cancer.

The chain couples TRBV7-8 to TRBJ2-3; 13 positions agree with TRBD2. Germline V gives CDR1 SGHVS, CDR2 FQNEAQ. V dropped 3 bases and J dropped 2; count of bases not matched to a gene: 5. The CDR3 covers 17 residues. The CDR3 nucleotides are TGTGCCAGCAGCTTTACTAGCGGGGGGGCCAACACAGATACGCAGTATTTT. Protein: CASSFTSGGANTDTQYF.

The V gene is TRBV7-2, the J gene TRBJ2-7; D not certain. From germline, CDR1 is SGHTA and CDR2 FQGNSA. The CDR3 totals 13 residues. Trimming removed 5 bases from V and 4 bases from J, with 12 bases in between. Here the CDR3 DNA reads TGTGCCAGCAGCATGCCTCCCGTTTACGAGCAGTACTTC. This translates into CASSMPPVYEQYF.

The J gene is TRBJ2-1, the V gene TRBV9, with TRBD2 matching 10 bases. CDR1 SGDLS and CDR2 YYNGEE come from the germline V gene. The length of the CDR3 is 18 residues. Trimming cost V 4 bases and J 3 bases; bases outside gene matches: 13. The CDR3 is CASSPSPTGTSVYNEQFF. CDR3 nucleotides: TGTGCCAGCAGCCCCTCGCCCACCGGGACTAGCGTCTACAATGAGCAGTTCTTC.

The chain is built from TRBV7-8 and TRBJ2-7, with D possibly TRBD1 on 5 matching bases. Trimming stripped 1 base from V and 0 bases from J, with 10 bases between. The CDR3 covers 15 residues. Germline loops: CDR1 SGHVS, CDR2 FQNEAQ. CDR3 coding DNA: TGTGCCAGCAGCTTAGGACAGTATAGCTCCTACGAGCAGTACTTC. Translating it yields CASSLGQYSSYEQYF.

The chain couples TRBV7-9 to TRBJ2-1; D not resolved. The V gene's germline CDR1 is SEHNR and CDR2 FQNEAQ (reference sequence). This CDR3 is built from 14 residues. V shed 2 bases and J shed 5 bases, with 10 bases lying between them. CDR3 DNA: TGTGCCAGCAGCTTATCGGCAGTCCACAATGAGCAGTTCTTC. Its protein product is CASSLSAVHNEQFF.

This clone was detected only once. The chain has TRBV7-6 and TRBJ2-3, with D perhaps assigned TRBD1 or TRBD2 (6 bases each). Trimming took off 1 base at V and 2 bases at J, with 13 bases between the two ends. From germline, CDR1 is SGHVS and CDR2 FNYEAQ. The CDR3 sequence is 16 residues long. For the CDR3, the DNA is TGTGCCAGCAGCTTAGGGCCGGGGGCGGCCACAGATACGCAGTATTTT. Its protein is CASSLGPGAATDTQYF.

This chain links TRBV7-8 with TRBJ1-1; possible D gene TRBD1, 5 bases. V was shortened by 5 bases and J by 3 bases, with 22 bases between the two germline ends. The V gene's germline CDR1 is SGHVS and CDR2 FQNEAQ. The CDR3 is 17 residues long. CDR3 nucleotides: TGTGCCAGCAGCCCCCTCAGGTACAGGACAACAGACACTGAAGCTTTCTTT. Protein product: CASSPLRYRTTDTEAFF.

CDR3 in amino acids: CASSLSSSAYNEQFF. Written as DNA, the CDR3 is TGTGCCAGCAGCTTAAGTAGTAGCGCCTACAATGAGCAGTTCTTC. The gene calls are TRBV7-2 and TRBJ2-1; perhaps TRBD2 as D (5 bases). Germline CDR1 reads SGHTA; CDR2 reads FQGNSA. Trimming removed 2 bases from V and 2 bases from J, with 10 bases in between. This CDR3 is 15 amino acids long.

The CDR3 DNA reads as TGTGCCAGCAGCTTAGTGGGGGGGGCGGACGGCTACACCTTC. Translating gives CASSLVGGADGYTF. This chain connects TRBV7-2 to TRBJ1-2, with a tentative D call TRBD1 (6 bases). This CDR3 comprises 14 residues. V was cut by 1 base and J by 8 bases, with 14 bases left in between. Germline CDR1 SGHTA, CDR2 FQGNSA.

The chain recombines TRBV5-1 with TRBJ1-2; D might be TRBD1 (6 bases). This CDR3 contains 13 residues. Trimming removed 6 bases from V and 4 bases from J, with 13 bases in between. CDR1 and CDR2 from the germline V gene are SGHRS and YFSETQ. This chain's CDR3 is CASTPDSSYGYTF. DNA of the CDR3: TGCGCCAGCACCCCGGACAGTAGCTATGGCTACACCTTC. Filled out from reference TRBV5-1 and TRBJ1-2, the complete variable domain reads KAGVTQTPRYLIKTRGQQVTLSCSPISGHRSVSWYQQTPGQGLQFLFEYFSETQRNKGNFPGRFSGRQFSNSRSEMNVSTLELGDSALYLCASTPDSSYGYTFGSGTRLTVV.

The chain uses TRBV18 and TRBJ2-4, with unresolved D. The CDR3 is 15 residues long. Germline CDR1 KGHSH, CDR2 LQKENI. V dropped 4 bases and J dropped 0 bases, with 10 bases sitting between them. CDR3 sequence: CASSRPVLAKNIQYF. CDR3 in DNA: TGTGCCAGCTCACGCCCCGTACTAGCCAAAAACATTCAGTACTTC.

The chain couples TRBV9 to TRBJ2-7; maybe TRBD1 (5 bases). Trimming shortened V by 0 bases and J by 5 bases, and 9 bases separated the two germline ends. The germline V gene has CDR1 SGDLS and CDR2 YYNGEE. This CDR3 has 13 residues. This chain's CDR3 is CASSVDRWDEQYF. As DNA, the CDR3 is TGTGCCAGCAGCGTAGACAGGTGGGACGAGCAGTACTTC.

This chain links TRBV6-5 with TRBJ1-6; the match to TRBD1 covers 7 bases. Germline CDR1 MNHEY, CDR2 SVGAGI. With 9 bases clipped from V and 6 bases from J, the junction kept 5 bases outside the gene matches. There are 13 residues in the CDR3. CDR3 nucleotide sequence: TGTGCCAGTCGACAGGGCCCTAATTCACCCCTCCACTTT. It translates to CASRQGPNSPLHF.

This chain joins TRBV27 and TRBJ2-1; the match to TRBD1 covers 7 bases. The germline V gene encodes CDR1 MNHEY and CDR2 SMNVEV (reference sequence). The J segment lost 11 bases and the V segment lost 7 bases, leaving 11 bases of the junction unmatched. The CDR3 loop spans 13 amino acids. Written as DNA, the CDR3 is TGTGCCAGCATCGGGCTAACGGGACAGCAGCAGTTCTTC. This codes for CASIGLTGQQQFF.

This rearrangement joins TRBV5-1 to TRBJ2-1; D is ambiguous. Deletions cut 0 bases from V and 0 bases from J, with 4 bases between. CDR1 and CDR2 (germline): SGHRS, YFSETQ. The CDR3 length is 14 residues. CDR3: CASSLDYSYNEQFF. The CDR3 DNA sequence: TGCGCCAGCAGCTTGGACTACTCCTACAATGAGCAGTTCTTC.

This sequence joins TRBV19 and TRBJ2-1; possibly TRBD1 for D (6 bases). The CDR3 is made up of 16 amino acids. V lost 4 bases and J 4 bases, leaving 17 bases between the germline ends. Germline V gene sequence: CDR1 LNHDA, CDR2 SQIVND (reference sequence). The CDR3 spells CASSTNRDTSYNEQFF. DNA for the CDR3: TGTGCCAGTAGTACCAACCGGGACACTTCGTACAATGAGCAGTTCTTC.

CDR3 DNA: TGCAGCGTTGGAGCGACAGCCACCTACGAGCAGTACTTC. Translating gives CSVGATATYEQYF. This sequence joins TRBV29-1 and TRBJ2-7; the D gene is possibly TRBD1 (5 bases). CDR1 and CDR2 (germline): SQVTM, ANQGSEA. V was shortened by 4 bases and J by 2 bases, with 12 bases between the two germline ends. This CDR3 has 13 residues.

The sample holds a few counts of this clone. The chain links TRBV5-1 to TRBJ2-7, with 7 nucleotides matching TRBD1. The CDR3 is made up of 14 amino acids. The J segment lost 6 bases and the V segment lost 0 bases, leaving 6 bases of the junction unmatched. The germline V gene has CDR1 SGHRS and CDR2 YFSETQ. DNA for the CDR3: TGCGCCAGCAGCTTGGTACAGGGGTACGGCGAGCAGTACTTC. Translation gives CASSLVQGYGEQYF.

This clone occurred once. The V call is TRBV2, the J call TRBJ1-1; 8 nucleotides line up with TRBD1. The CDR3 runs 13 residues. Germline lookup yields CDR1 SNHLY and CDR2 FYNNEI. Trimming took 0 bases from V and 8 from J; bases not matched to a gene: 2. CDR3 DNA sequence: TGTGCCAGCAGTGAAGCGGGGACAGGCGAAGCTTTCTTT. Translated, it gives CASSEAGTGEAFF.

The V gene is TRBV7-2, the J gene TRBJ2-3, with D hard to call. Germline V CDR1 and CDR2: SGHTA, FQGNSA. Deletions cut 5 bases from V and 2 bases from J, with 11 bases between. This CDR3 has 14 amino acids. CDR3 in amino acids: CASSPGSATDTQYF. CDR3 bases: TGTGCCAGCAGCCCTGGGTCCGCCACAGATACGCAGTATTTT.

The chain links TRBV7-2 to TRBJ2-3; TRBD2 matches at 12 bases. Trimming removed 4 bases from V and 5 bases from J; junction bases left unmatched: 7. Germline V gene data show CDR1 as SGHTA and CDR2 as FQGNSA. This CDR3 region has 16 residues. CDR3 nucleotide sequence: TGTGCCAGCAGCTCCCTAGCGGGGGGGCAAGGAGATACGCAGTATTTT. Translated: CASSSLAGGQGDTQYF.

The chain joins TRBV7-3 to TRBJ2-3; D is unresolved. CDR3 size: 13 residues. In germline, CDR1 is SGHTA, CDR2 FQGTGA. V shed 5 bases and J shed 2 bases, with 8 bases lying between them. Here the CDR3 reads CASSLRLTDTQYF. The CDR3 nucleotides are TGTGCCAGCAGCCTCAGACTCACAGATACGCAGTATTTT. The whole variable domain, remainder taken from reference TRBV7-3 and TRBJ2-3, is GAGVSQTPSNKVTEKGKYVELRCDPISGHTALYWYRQSLGQGPEFLIYFQGTGAADDSGLPNDRFFAVRPEGSVSTLKIQRTERGDSAVYLCASSLRLTDTQYFGPGTRLTVL.

In this sample, this clone turned up once. The chain carries TRBV7-3 and TRBJ2-3, with D possibly matching TRBD2 (5 bases). V lost 4 bases, J lost 6 bases, and 17 bases lay in between. The length of the CDR3 is 15 residues. Germline lookup yields CDR1 SGHTA and CDR2 FQGTGA. This CDR3 reads CASSSPGRGGDTQYF. In DNA form, the CDR3 reads TGTGCCAGCAGCTCCCCCGGACGTGGCGGGGATACGCAGTATTTT.

This rearrangement joins TRBV27 to TRBJ2-1; D uncertain. The CDR3 runs to 13 residues. CDR1 MNHEY and CDR2 SMNVEV come from the germline V gene (reference sequence). Between the trimmed V and J ends, which lost 3 bases and 3 bases, there was a span of 6 bases. Here the CDR3 DNA reads TGTGCCAGCAGTTTCGGCCTCTACAATGAGCAGTTCTTC. Its protein is CASSFGLYNEQFF.

This chain uses TRBV29-1 with TRBJ2-2; 11 bases map to TRBD1. V lost 4 bases, J lost 2 bases, and 3 bases stayed unmatched. The CDR3 is 15 amino acids. Germline V gene sequence: CDR1 SQVTM, CDR2 ANQGSEA. The CDR3 here is CSVGGTGGNTGELFF. In nucleotides, the CDR3 is TGCAGCGTTGGTGGGACAGGGGGTAACACCGGGGAGCTGTTTTTT.

The chain recombines TRBV20-1 with TRBJ1-2; perhaps TRBD1 as D (5 bases). Trimming left V 0 bases short and J 6 bases short, with 5 bases between. The CDR3 is 11 residues long. The germline V gene has CDR1 DFQATT and CDR2 SNEGSKA (reference sequence). The CDR3 DNA is TGCAGTGCTAGAGACAGGGATGGCTACACCTTC. Its translation: CSARDRDGYTF.

This clone was seen only once. The rearrangement joins TRBV19 to TRBJ2-7; D is ambiguous. Trimming stripped 7 bases from V and 0 bases from J, with 10 bases between. The CDR3 length is 13 residues. Per germline, CDR1 LNHDA and CDR2 SQIVND (reference sequence). The CDR3 coding sequence is TGTGCCAGTATGAGAGTGGGCTCCTACGAGCAGTACTTC. This sequence encodes CASMRVGSYEQYF.

The chain carries TRBV5-1 and TRBJ2-3; 16 positions match TRBD2. This CDR3 has 18 amino acids. V shed 3 bases, J shed 5 bases, and the junction held 9 bases outside the gene matches. The V gene's germline CDR1 is SGHRS and CDR2 YFSETQ. CDR3 protein: CASSSSPGTSGGGDTQYF. The CDR3 DNA reads as TGCGCCAGCAGCTCTTCCCCCGGGACTAGCGGGGGGGGAGATACGCAGTATTTT.

This chain uses TRBV7-9 with TRBJ1-4; no clear D gene. The CDR3 runs to 15 residues. The V gene lost 0 bases and the J gene lost 8 bases, with 13 bases spanning the gap. Germline assignment: CDR1 SEHNR and CDR2 FQNEAQ (reference sequence). CDR3 region: CASSLARERPEKLFF. The CDR3 nucleotides are TGTGCCAGCAGCTTAGCTCGGGAGCGACCGGAAAAACTGTTTTTT.

This chain uses TRBV9 with TRBJ2-2; either TRBD1 or TRBD2 may supply D (5 bases each). V lost 3 bases and J lost 6, with 15 bases in between. CDR3 length: 15 residues. Per the germline V gene, CDR1 is SGDLS and CDR2 is YYNGEE. The CDR3 DNA follows: TGTGCCAGCAGCGGTTCCAGCTTGGGGGCCGGGGAGCTGTTTTTT. This sequence encodes CASSGSSLGAGELFF.